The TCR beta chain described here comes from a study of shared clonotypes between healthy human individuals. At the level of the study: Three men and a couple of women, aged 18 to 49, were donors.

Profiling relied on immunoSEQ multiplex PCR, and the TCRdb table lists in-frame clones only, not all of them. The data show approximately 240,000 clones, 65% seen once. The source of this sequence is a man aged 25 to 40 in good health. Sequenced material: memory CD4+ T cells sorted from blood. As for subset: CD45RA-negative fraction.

In DNA form, the CDR3 reads TGTGCCAGTAGTCCGGAACCTGGAAACACCATATATTTT. Its translation: CASSPEPGNTIYF. V is TRBV19 and J is TRBJ1-3; D is ambiguous. This CDR3 is built from 13 residues. Germline-derived CDR1 and CDR2 are LNHDA and SQIVND (reference sequence). Deletions cut 5 bases from V and 2 bases from J, with 7 bases between.